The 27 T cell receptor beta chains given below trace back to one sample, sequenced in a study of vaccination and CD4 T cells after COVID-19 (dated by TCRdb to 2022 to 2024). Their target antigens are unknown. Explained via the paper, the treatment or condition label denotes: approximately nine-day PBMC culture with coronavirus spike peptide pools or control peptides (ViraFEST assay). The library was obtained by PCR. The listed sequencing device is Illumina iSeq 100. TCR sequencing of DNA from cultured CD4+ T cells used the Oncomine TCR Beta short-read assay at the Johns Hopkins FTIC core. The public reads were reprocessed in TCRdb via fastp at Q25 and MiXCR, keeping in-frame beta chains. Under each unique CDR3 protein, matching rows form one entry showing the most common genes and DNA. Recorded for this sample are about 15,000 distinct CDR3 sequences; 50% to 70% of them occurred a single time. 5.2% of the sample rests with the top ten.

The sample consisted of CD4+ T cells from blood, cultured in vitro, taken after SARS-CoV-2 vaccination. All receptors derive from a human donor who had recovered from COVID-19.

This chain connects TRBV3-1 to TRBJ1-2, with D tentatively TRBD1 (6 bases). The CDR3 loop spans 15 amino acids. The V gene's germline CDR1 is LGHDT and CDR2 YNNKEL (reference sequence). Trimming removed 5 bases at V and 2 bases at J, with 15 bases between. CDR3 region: CASSSLSTGNYGYTF. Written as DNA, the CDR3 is TGTGCCAGCAGCTCCCTATCGACAGGAAACTATGGCTACACCTTC.

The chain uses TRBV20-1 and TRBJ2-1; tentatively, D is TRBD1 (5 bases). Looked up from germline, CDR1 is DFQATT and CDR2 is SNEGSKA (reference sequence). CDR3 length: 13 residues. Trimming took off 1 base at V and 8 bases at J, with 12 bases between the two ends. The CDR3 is CSARGQGSDEQFF. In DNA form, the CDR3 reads TGCAGTGCTAGAGGGCAGGGAAGCGATGAGCAGTTCTTC.

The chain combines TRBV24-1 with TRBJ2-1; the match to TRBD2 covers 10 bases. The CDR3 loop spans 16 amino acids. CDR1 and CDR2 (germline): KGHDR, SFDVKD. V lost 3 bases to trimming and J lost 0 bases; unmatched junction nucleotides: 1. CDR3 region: CATSDASGSSYNEQFF. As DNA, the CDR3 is TGTGCCACCAGTGATGCTAGCGGGAGCTCCTACAATGAGCAGTTCTTC.

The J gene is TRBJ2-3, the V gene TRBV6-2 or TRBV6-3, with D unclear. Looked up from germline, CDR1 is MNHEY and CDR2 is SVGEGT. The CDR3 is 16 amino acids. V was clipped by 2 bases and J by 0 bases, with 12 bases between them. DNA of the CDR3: TGTGCCAGCAGTTACCCATCATTTGCTAGCACAGATACGCAGTATTTT. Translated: CASSYPSFASTDTQYF.

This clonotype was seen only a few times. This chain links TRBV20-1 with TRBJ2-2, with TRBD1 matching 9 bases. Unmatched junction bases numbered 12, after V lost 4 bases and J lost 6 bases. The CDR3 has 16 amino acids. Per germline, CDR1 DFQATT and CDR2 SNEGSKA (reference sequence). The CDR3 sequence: CSATILGQGGAGELFF. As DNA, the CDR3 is TGCAGTGCTACCATATTGGGACAGGGAGGAGCCGGGGAGCTGTTTTTT.

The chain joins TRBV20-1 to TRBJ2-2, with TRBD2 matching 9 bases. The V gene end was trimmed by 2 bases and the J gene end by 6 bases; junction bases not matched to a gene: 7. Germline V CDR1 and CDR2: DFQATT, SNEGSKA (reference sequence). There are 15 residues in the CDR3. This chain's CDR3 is CSARPSGVVPGELFF. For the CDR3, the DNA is TGCAGTGCTAGACCTAGCGGGGTGGTTCCCGGGGAGCTGTTTTTT.

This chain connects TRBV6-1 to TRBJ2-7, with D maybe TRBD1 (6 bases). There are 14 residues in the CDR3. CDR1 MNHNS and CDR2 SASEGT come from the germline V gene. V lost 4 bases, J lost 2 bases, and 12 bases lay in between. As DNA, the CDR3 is TGTGCCAGCAGTGGCACAGGGTACCCCTACGAGCAGTACTTC. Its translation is CASSGTGYPYEQYF.

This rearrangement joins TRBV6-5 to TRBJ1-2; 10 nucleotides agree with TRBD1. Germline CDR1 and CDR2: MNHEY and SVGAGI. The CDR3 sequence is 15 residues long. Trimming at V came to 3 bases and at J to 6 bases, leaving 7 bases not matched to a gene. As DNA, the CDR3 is TGTGCCAGCAGTTATACCGGACAGGGGGGAAATGGCTACACCTTC. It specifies CASSYTGQGGNGYTF.

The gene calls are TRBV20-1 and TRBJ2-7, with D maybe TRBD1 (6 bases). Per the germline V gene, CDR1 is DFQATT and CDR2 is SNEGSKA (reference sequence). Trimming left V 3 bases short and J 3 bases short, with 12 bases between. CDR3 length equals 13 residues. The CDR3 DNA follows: TGCAGTGCTAGTCGCCAGGGGAGCTACGAGCAGTACTTC. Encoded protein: CSASRQGSYEQYF.

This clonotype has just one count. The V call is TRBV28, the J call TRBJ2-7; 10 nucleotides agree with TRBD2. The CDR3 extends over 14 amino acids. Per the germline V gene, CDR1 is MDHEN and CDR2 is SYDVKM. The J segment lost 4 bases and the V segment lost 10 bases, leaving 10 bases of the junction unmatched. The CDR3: CATRSSGSSYEQYF. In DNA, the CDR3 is TGTGCCACTCGCTCTAGCGGGAGTTCTTACGAGCAGTACTTC.

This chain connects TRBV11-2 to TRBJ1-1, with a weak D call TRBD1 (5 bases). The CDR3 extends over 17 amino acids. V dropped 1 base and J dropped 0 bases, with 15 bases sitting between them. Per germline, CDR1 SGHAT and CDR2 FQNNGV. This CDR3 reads CASSLGVGGRLNTEAFF. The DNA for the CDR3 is TGTGCCAGCAGCTTAGGTGTGGGGGGTCGGTTGAACACTGAAGCTTTCTTT.

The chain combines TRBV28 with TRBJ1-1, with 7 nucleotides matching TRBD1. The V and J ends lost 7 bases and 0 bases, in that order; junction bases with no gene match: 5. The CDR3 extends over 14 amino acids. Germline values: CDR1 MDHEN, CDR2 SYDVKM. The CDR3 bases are TGTGCCAGCAAACAAGGACAGGTGAACACTGAAGCTTTCTTT. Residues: CASKQGQVNTEAFF.

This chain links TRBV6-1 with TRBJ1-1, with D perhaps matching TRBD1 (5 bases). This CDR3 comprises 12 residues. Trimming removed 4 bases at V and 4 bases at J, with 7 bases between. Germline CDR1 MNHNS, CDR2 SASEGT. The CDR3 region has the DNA TGTGCCAGCAGTGGCAGGGCCACTGAAGCTTTCTTT. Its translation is CASSGRATEAFF.

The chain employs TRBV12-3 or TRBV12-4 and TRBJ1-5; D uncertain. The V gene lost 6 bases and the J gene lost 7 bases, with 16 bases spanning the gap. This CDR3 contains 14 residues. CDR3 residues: CASRGINGGQPQHF. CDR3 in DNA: TGTGCCAGCAGGGGTATAAATGGTGGCCAGCCCCAGCATTTT.

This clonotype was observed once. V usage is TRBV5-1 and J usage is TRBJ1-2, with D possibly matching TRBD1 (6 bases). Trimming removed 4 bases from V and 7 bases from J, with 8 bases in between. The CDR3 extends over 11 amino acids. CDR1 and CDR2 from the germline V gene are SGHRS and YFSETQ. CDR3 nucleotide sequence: TGCGCCAGCAGCAGGGACACTGGCTACACCTTC. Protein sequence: CASSRDTGYTF.

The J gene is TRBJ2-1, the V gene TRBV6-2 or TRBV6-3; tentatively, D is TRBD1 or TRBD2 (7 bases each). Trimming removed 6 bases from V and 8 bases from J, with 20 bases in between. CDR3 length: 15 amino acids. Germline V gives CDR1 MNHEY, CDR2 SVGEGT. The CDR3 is CASRTSGGVHHEQFF. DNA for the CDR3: TGTGCCAGCAGGACCTCAGGGGGGGTTCATCATGAGCAGTTCTTC.

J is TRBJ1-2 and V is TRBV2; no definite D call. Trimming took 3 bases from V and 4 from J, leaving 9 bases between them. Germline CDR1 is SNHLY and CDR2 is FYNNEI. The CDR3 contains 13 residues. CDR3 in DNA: TGTGCCAGCAGTGATCCCAGGACCTATGGCTACACCTTC. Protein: CASSDPRTYGYTF.

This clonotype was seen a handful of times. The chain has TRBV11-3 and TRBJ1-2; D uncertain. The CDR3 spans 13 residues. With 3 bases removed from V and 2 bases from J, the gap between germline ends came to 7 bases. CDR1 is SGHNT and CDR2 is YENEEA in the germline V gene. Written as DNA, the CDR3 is TGTGCCAGCAGCTTGGGCAGGAACTATGGCTACACCTTC. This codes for CASSLGRNYGYTF.

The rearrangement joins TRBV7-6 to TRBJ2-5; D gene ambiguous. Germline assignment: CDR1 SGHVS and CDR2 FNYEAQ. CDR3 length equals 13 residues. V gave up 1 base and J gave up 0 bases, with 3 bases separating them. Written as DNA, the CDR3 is TGTGCCAGCAGCTTAGTGGACCAAGAGACCCAGTACTTC. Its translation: CASSLVDQETQYF.

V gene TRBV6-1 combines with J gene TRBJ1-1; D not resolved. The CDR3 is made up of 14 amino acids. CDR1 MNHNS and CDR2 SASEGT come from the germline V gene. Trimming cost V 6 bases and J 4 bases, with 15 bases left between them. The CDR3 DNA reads TGTGCCAGCAGGTCCACAGCTTTGGGCACTGAAGCTTTCTTT. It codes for CASRSTALGTEAFF.

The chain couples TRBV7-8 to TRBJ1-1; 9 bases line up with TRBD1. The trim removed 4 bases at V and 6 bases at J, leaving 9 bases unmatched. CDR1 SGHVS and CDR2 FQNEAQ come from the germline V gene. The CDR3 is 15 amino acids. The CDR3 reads CASSWGQGLGSEAFF. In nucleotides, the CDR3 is TGTGCCAGCAGCTGGGGACAGGGTCTCGGATCTGAAGCTTTCTTT.

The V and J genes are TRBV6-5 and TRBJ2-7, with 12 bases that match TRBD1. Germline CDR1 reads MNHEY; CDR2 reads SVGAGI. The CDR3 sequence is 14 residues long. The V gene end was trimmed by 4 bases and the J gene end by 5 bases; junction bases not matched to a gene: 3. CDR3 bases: TGTGCCAGCAGTTCCGGGACAGGGGGCGACGAGCAGTACTTC. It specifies CASSSGTGGDEQYF.

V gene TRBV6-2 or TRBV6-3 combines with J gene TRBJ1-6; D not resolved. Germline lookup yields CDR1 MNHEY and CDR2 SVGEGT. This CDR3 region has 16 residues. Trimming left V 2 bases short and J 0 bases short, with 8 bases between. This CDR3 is CASSYAESSYNSPLHF. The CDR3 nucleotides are TGTGCCAGCAGTTACGCGGAGAGCTCCTATAATTCACCCCTCCACTTT.

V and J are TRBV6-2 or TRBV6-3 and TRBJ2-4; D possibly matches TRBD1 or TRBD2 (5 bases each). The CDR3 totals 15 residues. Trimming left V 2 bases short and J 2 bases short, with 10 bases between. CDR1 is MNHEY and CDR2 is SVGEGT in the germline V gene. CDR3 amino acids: CASSYGGSTKNIQYF. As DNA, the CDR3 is TGTGCCAGCAGTTACGGGGGTAGCACCAAAAACATTCAGTACTTC.

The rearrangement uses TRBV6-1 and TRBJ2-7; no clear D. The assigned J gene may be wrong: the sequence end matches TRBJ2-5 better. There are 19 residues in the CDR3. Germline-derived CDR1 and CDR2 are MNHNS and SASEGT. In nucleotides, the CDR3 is TGTGCCAGCAGTGAGCGTAGGGTAGGGCAGCCTGGGGTAATGGAGACCCAGTACTTC. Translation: CASSERRVGQPGVMETQYF.

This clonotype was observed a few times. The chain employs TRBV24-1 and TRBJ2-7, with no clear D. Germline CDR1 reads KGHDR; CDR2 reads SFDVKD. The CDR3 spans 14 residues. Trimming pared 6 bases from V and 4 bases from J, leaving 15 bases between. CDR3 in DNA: TGTGCCACCAGTCTAAGCCCGATCCCGTACGAGCAGTACTTC. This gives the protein CATSLSPIPYEQYF.

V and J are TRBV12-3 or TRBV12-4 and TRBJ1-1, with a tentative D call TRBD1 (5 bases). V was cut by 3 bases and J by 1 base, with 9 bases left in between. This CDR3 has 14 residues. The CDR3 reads CASSLMGGNTEAFF. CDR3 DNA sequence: TGTGCCAGCAGTTTGATGGGGGGGAACACTGAAGCTTTCTTT.